This T cell receptor beta chain was sequenced in a study of immune cell composition in non-small cell lung cancer. The repertoire was sequenced with immunoSEQ multiplex PCR; TCRdb's copy has only in-frame clones and lacks some. The sample consists of 2,700 or so clones, 73% of them appearing once. Trimming shortened V by 2 bases and J by 3 bases, and 9 bases separated the two germline ends. The CDR3 is 14 amino acids. Normal lung was sampled as far from the tumour as possible, at least 3 cm. Comment on this clone: This sequence may be a read error, since a much larger clone differs from it by one base.

These data also formed part of another study, on CD4 T cells in lung cancer.

The receptor was derived from a human donor with non-small cell lung cancer. This chain uses TRBV5-3 with TRBJ2-1; D uncertain. TRBV5-3 is an ORF; its function is uncertain. The sample was non-adjacent lung tissue. CDR3 sequence reads: CARSFYLNYNEQFF. The CDR3 DNA is TGTGCCAGAAGCTTCTACTTAAACTACAATGAGCAGTTCTTC.